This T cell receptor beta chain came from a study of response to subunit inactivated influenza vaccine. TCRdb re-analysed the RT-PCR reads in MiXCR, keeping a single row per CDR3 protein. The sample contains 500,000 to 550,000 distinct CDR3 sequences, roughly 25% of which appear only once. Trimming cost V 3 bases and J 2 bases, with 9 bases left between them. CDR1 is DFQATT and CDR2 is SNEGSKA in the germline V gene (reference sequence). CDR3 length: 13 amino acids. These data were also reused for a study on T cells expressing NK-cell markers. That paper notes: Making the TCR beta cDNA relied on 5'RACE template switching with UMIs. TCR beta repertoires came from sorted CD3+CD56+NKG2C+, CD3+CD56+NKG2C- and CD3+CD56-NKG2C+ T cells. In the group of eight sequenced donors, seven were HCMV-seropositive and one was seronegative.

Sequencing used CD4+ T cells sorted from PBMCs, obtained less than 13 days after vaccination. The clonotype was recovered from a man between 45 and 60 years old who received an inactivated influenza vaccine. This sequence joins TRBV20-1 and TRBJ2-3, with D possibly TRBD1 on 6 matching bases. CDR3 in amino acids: CSASRGFTDTQYF. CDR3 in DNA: TGCAGTGCTAGCAGGGGTTTCACAGATACGCAGTATTTT.